This T cell receptor (beta chain) was found in a study of identical twins. Study outcomes and limitations: Where out-of-frame alpha sequences were twin-shared, they showed excess low generation probability. Models underestimated out-of-frame TCR alpha sharing in monozygotic twins. The same donors were not followed; conclusions instead depended on cross-sectional statistical analysis.

This clonotype was observed a few times. Its antigen is not known. The CDR3 covers 15 residues. CDR1 is SGHDN and CDR2 is FVKESK in the germline V gene. V was trimmed by 4 bases and J by 0 bases, leaving 12 bases between them. Template switching, a step in the protocol, added a universal primer site, and cDNA carried unique molecular identifiers. MiXCR, run by TCRdb on the 5' RACE reads, gives a single entry per CDR3 protein. The data contain fewer than 550,000 distinct CDR3 sequences, roughly 15% of them seen just once; the ten biggest clones take up roughly 0.43%. These data are also associated with another study on yellow fever vaccine responses in identical twins.

This receptor was obtained from a woman under 30 in good health. Sequencing was carried out using CD4+ T cells sorted from blood. V usage is TRBV14 and J usage is TRBJ1-2; D is perhaps TRBD1 (6 bases). The CDR3 DNA reads TGTGCCAGCAGCCCTCGGACAGTTTCTAACTATGGCTACACCTTC. This sequence encodes CASSPRTVSNYGYTF. The full variable domain, in which reference TRBV14 and TRBJ1-2 provide the parts outside the CDR3, is EAGVTQFPSHSVIEKGQTVTLRCDPISGHDNLYWYRRVMGKEIKFLLHFVKESKQDESGMPNNRFLAERTGGTYSTLKVQPAELEDSGVYFCASSPRTVSNYGYTFGSGTRLTVV.